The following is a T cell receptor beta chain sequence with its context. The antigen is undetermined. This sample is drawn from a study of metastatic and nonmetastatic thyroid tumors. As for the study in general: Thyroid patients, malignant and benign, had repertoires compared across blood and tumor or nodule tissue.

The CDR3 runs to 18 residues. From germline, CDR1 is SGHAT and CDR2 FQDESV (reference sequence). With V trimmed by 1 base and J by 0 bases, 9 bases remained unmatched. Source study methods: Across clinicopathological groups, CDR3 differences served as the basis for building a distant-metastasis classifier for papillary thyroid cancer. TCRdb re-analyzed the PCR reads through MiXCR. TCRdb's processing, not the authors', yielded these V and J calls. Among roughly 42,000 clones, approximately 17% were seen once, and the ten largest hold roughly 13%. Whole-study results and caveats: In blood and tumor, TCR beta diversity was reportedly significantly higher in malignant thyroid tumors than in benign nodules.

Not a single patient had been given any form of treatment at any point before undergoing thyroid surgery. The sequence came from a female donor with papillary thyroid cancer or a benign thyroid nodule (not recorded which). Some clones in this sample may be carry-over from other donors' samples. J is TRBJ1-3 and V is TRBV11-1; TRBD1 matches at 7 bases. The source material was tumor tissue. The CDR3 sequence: CASSLGVLDRSSGNTIYF. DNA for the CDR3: TGTGCCAGCAGCTTAGGCGTTTTGGACAGGAGCTCTGGAAACACCATATATTTT.